A selection of T cell receptor beta chains follows, all from one sample in a study of blood T cell repertoires in COVID-19. Using immunoSEQ multiplex PCR, the repertoire was profiled, and TCRdb retains in-frame clones only, with some absent. The data hold 150,000 to 200,000 clones, with 70% to 80% observed a single time. The sample was peripheral blood. The receptors were gathered from a woman aged 60-75 years with COVID-19, enrolled during active disease. The CDR3 runs from the conserved cysteine through the conserved F or W. A D gene is named only where the DNA matches it firmly. Clone size, where shown, is once, few, many, or a class for clones that have expanded.

d_gene	v_gene	abundance	len	j_gene	CDR3nt	CDR3aa
.	TRBV7-3	.	13	TRBJ2-3	TGTGCCAGCAGTCCACACACCAGGGATACGCAGTATTTT	CASSPHTRDTQYF
.	TRBV11-3	few	14	TRBJ2-2	TGTGCCAGCAGCTTTTCTGACACCACCGGGGAGCTGTTTTTT	CASSFSDTTGELFF
TRBD2	TRBV6-5	.	14	TRBJ2-7	TGTGCCAGCATTCCAGCGGGAGCGCCACGGGAGCAGTACTTC	CASIPAGAPREQYF
.	TRBV9	.	15	TRBJ2-1	TGTGCCAGCAGCATCTCTCTGGTGGAGAGGAATGAGCAGTTCTTC	CASSISLVERNEQFF
TRBD1	TRBV24-1	once	16	TRBJ1-5	TGTGCCACCAGTGACCGTACACAGGGGAACAATCAGCCCCAGCATTTT	CATSDRTQGNNQPQHF
.	TRBV15	.	16	TRBJ1-2	TGTGCCACCAGCAGGGATTCTGGACCGAGCGGGTATGGCTACACCTTC	CATSRDSGPSGYGYTF
TRBD2	TRBV2	.	15	TRBJ2-1	TGTGCCAGCAGTGAAGGCGGGAGCGGGGGTAATGAGCAGTTCTTC	CASSEGGSGGNEQFF
.	TRBV28	.	14	TRBJ2-7	TGTGCCAGCAGTCTCCAGGGGCCCTCGGGGGAGCAGTACTTC	CASSLQGPSGEQYF
TRBD1	TRBV6-5	.	12	TRBJ2-3	TGTGCCAGCAGGACAGGGGTAGATACGCAGTATTTT	CASRTGVDTQYF
.	TRBV28	.	13	TRBJ1-5	TGTGCCAGCAGTTTACAGGGGAATCAGCCCCAGCATTTT	CASSLQGNQPQHF
.	TRBV12-3/TRBV12-4	.	13	TRBJ1-1	TGTGCCAGCAGTACCACAGGGAACACTGAAGCTTTCTTT	CASSTTGNTEAFF
TRBD2	TRBV11-2	.	15	TRBJ2-7	TGTGCCAGCAGCCAAGGACTAGCGGGAGGGGGCGAGCAGTACTTC	CASSQGLAGGGEQYF
.	TRBV3-1/TRBV3-2	.	15	TRBJ1-6	TGTGCCAGCAGCCAAGATCAGGGTTATAATTCACCCCTCCACTTT	CASSQDQGYNSPLHF
.	TRBV30	.	11	TRBJ1-1	TGTGCCTGGAGTGCACAGTTTGAAGCTTTCTTT	CAWSAQFEAFF
.	TRBV6-2/TRBV6-3	.	15	TRBJ1-2	TGTGCCAGCAGTTACTCGCGGGCAGTTAACTATGGCTACACCTTC	CASSYSRAVNYGYTF
.	TRBV27	.	14	TRBJ2-7	TGTGCCAGCAGTTATCCGGGGGGCGCGGGCGAGCAGTACTTC	CASSYPGGAGEQYF
.	TRBV6-6	.	18	TRBJ1-1	TGTGCCAGCAGTCCACGCACGGGACTCAGAGAAATGAACACTGAAGCTTTCTTT	CASSPRTGLREMNTEAFF
.	TRBV5-1	.	14	TRBJ2-1	TGCGCCAGCAGCCCGGGGGGCGGGAGTAATGAGCAGTTCTTC	CASSPGGGSNEQFF
.	TRBV27	.	15	TRBJ2-3	TGTGCCAGCAGTTTACGTGGGAGCGGCACAGATACGCAGTATTTT	CASSLRGSGTDTQYF
.	TRBV10-1	.	13	TRBJ1-2	TGCGCCAGCAGCCCGGGTGGTGGGTATGGCTACACCTTC	CASSPGGGYGYTF
.	TRBV3-1/TRBV3-2	.	19	TRBJ2-7	TGTGCCAGCAGCCGAAAACGGCAGGGGCGCTCATCTAGCTCCTACGAGCAGTACTTC	CASSRKRQGRSSSSYEQYF
.	TRBV2	many	15	TRBJ2-2	TGTGCCAGCAGTGTTAACCCACTGAACACCGGGGAGCTGTTTTTT	CASSVNPLNTGELFF
TRBD1	TRBV9	.	15	TRBJ2-2	TGTGCCAGCAGCGTAGTGTCAGGGGGCACCGGGGAGCTGTTTTTT	CASSVVSGGTGELFF
TRBD2	TRBV5-1	.	16	TRBJ2-1	TGCGCCAGCAGCTTGGCTGGCGGGAGTTCCTACAATGAGCAGTTCTTC	CASSLAGGSSYNEQFF
.	TRBV6-6	.	15	TRBJ2-6	TGTGCCAGCAGTTATTCCAGCTCTGGGGCCAACGTCCTGACTTTC	CASSYSSSGANVLTF
.	TRBV4-3	.	14	TRBJ1-2	TGCGCCAGCAGCCGAAGCCCAGGGATCTATGGCTACACCTTC	CASSRSPGIYGYTF
TRBD1	TRBV5-5	.	16	TRBJ1-5	TGTGCCAGCAGCCCGGGCGAGACAGGGTTTGGTGAGCCCCAGCATTTT	CASSPGETGFGEPQHF
TRBD1	TRBV11-2	.	13	TRBJ1-5	TGTGCCAGCAGCTGGGACAGAAATCAGCCCCAGCATTTT	CASSWDRNQPQHF
.	TRBV27	.	14	TRBJ2-7	TGTGCCAGCGCAGCACTTGGGGGGACCTACGAGCAGTACTTC	CASAALGGTYEQYF
TRBD1	TRBV19	once	16	TRBJ1-2	TGTGCCAGTAGTAAGGACAGGGGCGCCCAAAACTATGGCTACACCTTC	CASSKDRGAQNYGYTF
TRBD1	TRBV29-1	.	11	TRBJ1-2	TGCAGCGTAACAGGGGGCTATGGCTACACCTTC	CSVTGGYGYTF
.	TRBV27	few	16	TRBJ2-3	TGTGCCAGCAGTTGGGCAGCGGCCGAGGTTGCAGATACGCAGTATTTT	CASSWAAAEVADTQYF
.	TRBV5-1	.	15	TRBJ2-3	TGCGCCAGCAGCTCAAACAGGGACAGCACAGATACGCAGTATTTT	CASSSNRDSTDTQYF
.	TRBV6-5	few	14	TRBJ1-1	TGTGCCAGCAGTTTAGAGAAAATGAACACTGAAGCTTTCTTT	CASSLEKMNTEAFF
.	TRBV7-9	.	15	TRBJ1-5	TGTGCCAGCAGCTTAGTGAGGCCGCGGGGGCAGCCCCAGCATTTT	CASSLVRPRGQPQHF
.	TRBV18	.	14	TRBJ2-5	TGTGCCAGCTCACCACAGAGCAGGGGAGAGACCCAGTACTTC	CASSPQSRGETQYF
TRBD1	TRBV12-5	few	18	TRBJ1-5	TGTGCTAGTGGTTACCTAAGATCGACAGGGGAGGTTGTTCAGCCCCAGCATTTT	CASGYLRSTGEVVQPQHF
.	TRBV19	.	15	TRBJ2-7	TGTGCCAGTAGTATAGCGGGGGGCCAGACCTACGAGCAGTACTTC	CASSIAGGQTYEQYF
.	TRBV25-1	.	13	TRBJ2-7	TGTGCCAGCAGTGTGGGCCGCCGCAACGAGCAGTACTTC	CASSVGRRNEQYF
TRBD2	TRBV3-1/TRBV3-2	.	15	TRBJ2-1	TGTGCCAGCAGCCAAGATCCTAGCGGGAGCAATGAGCAGTTCTTC	CASSQDPSGSNEQFF
.	TRBV28	.	12	TRBJ2-3	TGTGCCAGCAGTTTATCTGCAGATACGCAGTATTTT	CASSLSADTQYF
.	TRBV7-2	few	15	TRBJ2-6	TGTGCCAGCTCGAGGGGGGGCTCTGGGGCCAACGTCCTGACTTTC	CASSRGGSGANVLTF